This entry concerns a single T cell receptor (beta chain). From germline, CDR1 is SGHRS and CDR2 YFSETQ. The ends were cut back, 2 bases at V and 0 bases at J, with 11 bases in the middle. CDR3 length equals 15 residues. The data stem from a study of OX40 agonist ivuxolimab in advanced cancers. Across the whole study: Those enrolled were around 87% male, with a mean age of 60 years and ages from 23 to 79. Partial response was recorded in three patients: one hepatocellular carcinoma and two cutaneous melanoma cases.

Method: immunoSEQ multiplex PCR; TCRdb's copy keeps in-frame clones and lacks some. The sample holds under 80,000 clones; roughly 86% are singletons and the top ten take approximately 8%. Autoimmune disease history or systemic immunosuppression barred patients. The specimen was CD4+ or CD8+ T cells sorted from blood, collected in a trial of the OX40 agonist ivuxolimab. The TCR sequence derives from an adult with an advanced solid tumor such as melanoma, head and neck, liver or kidney cancer. This rearrangement joins TRBV5-1 to TRBJ1-1; possible D gene TRBD1, 6 bases. CDR3 DNA: TGCGCCAGCAGCTTAAGGGACAATATGAACACTGAAGCTTTCTTT. It yields the protein CASSLRDNMNTEAFF.